The next 8 T cell receptor beta chains were all read from a single sample in a study of OX40 agonist ivuxolimab in advanced cancers. The protocol was immunoSEQ multiplex PCR, while the TCRdb copy is restricted to in-frame clones and leaves out a portion. The sample consists of 60,000 to 70,000 clones, 80% to 90% of them appearing once. The sequences come from CD4+ or CD8+ T cells sorted from blood, collected in a trial of the OX40 agonist ivuxolimab. The receptors stem from an adult with an advanced solid tumor such as melanoma, head and neck, liver or kidney cancer.

The chain carries TRBV15 and TRBJ1-1, with D possibly matching TRBD1 (5 bases). The V end was cut by 6 bases, the J end by 11 bases, with 13 bases between. Per germline, CDR1 LNHNV and CDR2 YYDKDF (reference sequence). The CDR3 is 11 amino acids. Written as DNA, the CDR3 is TGTGCCACCAGTAACAGGTACAGGGCTTTCTTT. This encodes CATSNRYRAFF.

The chain has TRBV27 and TRBJ2-5; 11 bases are shared with TRBD1. This CDR3 region has 16 residues. In germline, CDR1 is MNHEY, CDR2 SMNVEV (reference sequence). V dropped 4 bases and J dropped 5; count of bases not matched to a gene: 9. The CDR3 is CASSSLFGQGAETQYF. The CDR3 DNA reads as TGTGCCAGCAGTTCACTCTTTGGACAGGGGGCTGAGACCCAGTACTTC.

In DNA, the CDR3 is TGTGCCAGCAGTTTATCGGCCTCTTGGGGCGTGAGTTCAGATACGCAGTATTTT. Its translation is CASSLSASWGVSSDTQYF. This chain joins TRBV27 and TRBJ2-3; a weak D match, TRBD1 (5 bases). V gave up 0 bases and J gave up 4 bases, with 20 bases separating them. Germline V lookup: CDR1 MNHEY, CDR2 SMNVEV (reference sequence). This CDR3 comprises 18 residues.

This chain connects TRBV21-1 to TRBJ2-3; the table names TRBD2, a call not compared with the DNA. TRBV21-1 is noted as a pseudogene. There are 20 residues in the CDR3. This chain's CDR3 is CASSYPGLAGVSSGTDTQYF. CDR3 coding DNA: TGTGCCAGCAGCTACCCGGGACTAGCGGGAGTGAGTTCAGGCACAGATACGCAGTATTTT.

The gene calls are TRBV4-1 and TRBJ2-5; TRBD1 matches at 9 bases. The CDR3 has 15 amino acids. Germline V gene lookup returns CDR1 MGHRA and CDR2 YSYEKL. The ends lost 3 bases at V and 4 bases at J; junction bases unmatched: 6. The CDR3 sequence: CASSHQGQGRETQYF. The CDR3 nucleotides are TGCGCCAGCAGCCACCAAGGACAGGGGAGAGAGACCCAGTACTTC.

The chain couples TRBV19 to TRBJ2-1; weak D call: TRBD2 (5 bases). Germline CDR1 and CDR2: LNHDA and SQIVND (reference sequence). The CDR3 has 16 amino acids. Trimming pared 6 bases from V and 0 bases from J, leaving 15 bases between. CDR3 coding DNA: TGTGCCAGTAGCTTTACCTCGGGGAGCTCCTACAATGAGCAGTTCTTC. Translating gives CASSFTSGSSYNEQFF.

The chain recombines TRBV2 with TRBJ2-3, with a tentative D call TRBD2 (6 bases). With 6 bases removed from V and 0 bases from J, the gap between germline ends came to 13 bases. CDR3 length: 15 residues. The germline CDR1 and CDR2 sequences are SNHLY and FYNNEI. The CDR3 DNA is TGTGCCAGCAGACATAGCGGCCCTAGCACAGATACGCAGTATTTT. Protein sequence: CASRHSGPSTDTQYF.

V gene TRBV5-1 combines with J gene TRBJ1-2; D is uncertain. V lost 1 base and J 2 bases, leaving 9 bases between the germline ends. This CDR3 is built from 14 residues. Germline V gene data show CDR1 as SGHRS and CDR2 as YFSETQ. The CDR3 loop is CASSLSGENYGYTF. CDR3 sequence (DNA): TGCGCCAGCAGCTTGTCCGGGGAAAACTATGGCTACACCTTC.